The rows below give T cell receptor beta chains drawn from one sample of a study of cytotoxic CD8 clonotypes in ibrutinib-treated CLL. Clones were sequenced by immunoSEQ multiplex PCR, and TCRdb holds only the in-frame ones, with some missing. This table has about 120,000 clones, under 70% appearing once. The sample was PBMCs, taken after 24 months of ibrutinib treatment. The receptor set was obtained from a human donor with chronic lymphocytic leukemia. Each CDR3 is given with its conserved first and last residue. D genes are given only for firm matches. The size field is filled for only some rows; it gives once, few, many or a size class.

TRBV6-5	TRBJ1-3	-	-	CASSYSRVSNGNTIYF	TGTGCCAGCAGTTACTCGAGGGTGTCCAATGGAAACACCATATATTTT
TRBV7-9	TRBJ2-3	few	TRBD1	CASSLSSGGQYF	TGTGCCAGCAGCTTGTCCTCAGGGGGGCAGTATTTT
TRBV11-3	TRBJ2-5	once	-	CASSFAASPQETQYF	TGTGCCAGCAGCTTTGCTGCCTCCCCCCAAGAGACCCAGTACTTC
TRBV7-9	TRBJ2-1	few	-	CASSLRGLNEQFF	TGTGCCAGCAGCTTACGGGGGCTCAATGAGCAGTTCTTC
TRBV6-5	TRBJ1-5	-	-	CASGSLRNNQPQHF	TGTGCCAGCGGTAGTTTACGAAACAATCAGCCCCAGCATTTT
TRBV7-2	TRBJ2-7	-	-	CASSLVYGEQYF	TGTGCCAGCAGCTTAGTGTACGGCGAGCAGTACTTC
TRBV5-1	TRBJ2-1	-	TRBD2	CASSQNSGGYNEQFF	TGCGCCAGCAGCCAAAATAGCGGGGGGTACAATGAGCAGTTCTTC
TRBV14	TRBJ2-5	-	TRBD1	CASSHFGTGRETQYF	TGTGCCAGCAGCCACTTCGGGACAGGGAGGGAGACCCAGTACTTC
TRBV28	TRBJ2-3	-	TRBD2	CASNGSGGGRTDTQYF	TGTGCCAGCAACGGTAGCGGGGGAGGTCGCACAGATACGCAGTATTTT
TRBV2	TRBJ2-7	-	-	CASSDEWSSYEQYF	TGTGCCAGCAGTGACGAATGGAGCTCCTACGAGCAGTACTTC
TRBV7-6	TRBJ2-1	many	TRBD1	CASSLGQGDYNEQFF	TGTGCCAGCAGCCTCGGACAGGGTGACTACAATGAGCAGTTCTTC
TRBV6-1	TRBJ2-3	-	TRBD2	CASSSGGAIDTQYF	TGTGCCAGCAGTTCCGGGGGGGCCATAGATACGCAGTATTTT
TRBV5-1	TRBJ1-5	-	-	CASSLAGYSNQPQHF	TGCGCCAGCAGCTTGGCCGGGTATAGCAATCAGCCCCAGCATTTT
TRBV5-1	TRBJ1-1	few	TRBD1	CASSLGLTGRNTEAFF	TGCGCCAGCAGCTTGGGACTGACAGGGCGCAACACTGAAGCTTTCTTT
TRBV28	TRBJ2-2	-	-	CASSLLGPSNTGELFF	TGTGCCAGCAGTTTATTAGGCCCTTCGAACACCGGGGAGCTGTTTTTT
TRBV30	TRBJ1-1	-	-	CAWSQGKVTEAFF	TGTGCCTGGAGTCAGGGGAAGGTCACTGAAGCTTTCTTT
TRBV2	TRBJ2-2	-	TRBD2	CASSRTGLAGGLNTGELFF	TGTGCCAGCAGTCGCACGGGACTAGCGGGGGGCCTGAACACCGGGGAGCTGTTTTTT
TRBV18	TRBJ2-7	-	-	CASSPPNPEDNSYEQYF	TGTGCCAGCTCACCCCCCAATCCTGAAGACAACTCCTACGAGCAGTACTTC
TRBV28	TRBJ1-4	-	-	CASSLGQFTGKLFF	TGTGCCAGCAGTTTAGGACAGTTCACGGGAAAACTGTTTTTT